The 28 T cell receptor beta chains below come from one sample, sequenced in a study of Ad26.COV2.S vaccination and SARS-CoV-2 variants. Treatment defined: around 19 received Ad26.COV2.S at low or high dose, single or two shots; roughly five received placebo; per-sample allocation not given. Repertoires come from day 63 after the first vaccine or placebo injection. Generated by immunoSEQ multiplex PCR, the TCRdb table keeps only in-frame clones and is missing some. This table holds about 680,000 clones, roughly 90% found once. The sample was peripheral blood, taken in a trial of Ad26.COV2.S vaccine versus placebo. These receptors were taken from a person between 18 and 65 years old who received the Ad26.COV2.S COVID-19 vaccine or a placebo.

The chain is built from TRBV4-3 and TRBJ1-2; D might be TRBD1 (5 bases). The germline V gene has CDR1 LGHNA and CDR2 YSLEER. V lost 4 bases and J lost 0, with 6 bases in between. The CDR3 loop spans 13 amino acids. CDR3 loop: CASSRTSNYGYTF. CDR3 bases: TGCGCCAGCAGCCGGACATCTAACTATGGCTACACCTTC.

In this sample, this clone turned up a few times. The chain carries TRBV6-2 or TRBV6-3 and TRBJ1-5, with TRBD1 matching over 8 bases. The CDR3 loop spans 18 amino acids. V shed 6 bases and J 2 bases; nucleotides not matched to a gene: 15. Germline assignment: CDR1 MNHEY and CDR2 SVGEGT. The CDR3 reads CASSSISPSGGRNQPQHF. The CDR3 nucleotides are TGTGCCAGCAGCTCAATATCCCCTTCAGGGGGCCGCAATCAGCCCCAGCATTTT.

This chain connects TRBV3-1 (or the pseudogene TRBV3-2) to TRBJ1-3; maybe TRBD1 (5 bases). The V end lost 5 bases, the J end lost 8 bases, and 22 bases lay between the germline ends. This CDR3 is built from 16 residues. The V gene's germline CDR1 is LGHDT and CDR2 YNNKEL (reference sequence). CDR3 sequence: CASSTRDHRRWDTIYF. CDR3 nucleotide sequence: TGTGCCAGCAGCACTAGGGACCACCGCCGATGGGACACCATATATTTT.

Here the CDR3 DNA reads TGTGCCAGCAGTTGGGACAGGCAGAACACTGAAGCTTTCTTT. This encodes CASSWDRQNTEAFF. The J gene is TRBJ1-1, the V gene TRBV6-6; TRBD1 aligns across 8 bases. Germline loops: CDR1 MNHNY, CDR2 SVGAGI (reference sequence). The CDR3 is 14 residues long. V shed 4 bases, J shed 1 base, and the junction held 2 bases outside the gene matches.

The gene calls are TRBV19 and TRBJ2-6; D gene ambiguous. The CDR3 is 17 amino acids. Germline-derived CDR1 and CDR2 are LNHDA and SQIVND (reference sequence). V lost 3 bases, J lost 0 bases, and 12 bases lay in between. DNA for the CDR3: TGTGCCAGTAGTATGTTCGGCCCTAGCTCTGGGGCCAACGTCCTGACTTTC. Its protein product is CASSMFGPSSGANVLTF.

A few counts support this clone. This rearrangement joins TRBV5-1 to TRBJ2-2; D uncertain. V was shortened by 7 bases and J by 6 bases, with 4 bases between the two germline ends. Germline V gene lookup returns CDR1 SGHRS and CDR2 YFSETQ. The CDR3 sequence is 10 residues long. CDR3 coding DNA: TGCGCCAGCGGATCCGGGGAGCTGTTTTTT. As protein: CASGSGELFF.

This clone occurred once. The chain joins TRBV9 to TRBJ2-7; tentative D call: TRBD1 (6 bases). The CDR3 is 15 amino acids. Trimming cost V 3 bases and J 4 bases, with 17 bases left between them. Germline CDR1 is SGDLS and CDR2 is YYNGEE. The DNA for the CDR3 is TGTGCCAGCAGCGAAGGACAGACAGGTCCTTACGAGCAGTACTTC. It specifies CASSEGQTGPYEQYF.

As DNA, the CDR3 is TGTGCCAGCAGCCCGGGGGGGACAGGAGAAGCTTTCTTT. The encoded protein is CASSPGGTGEAFF. This chain joins TRBV9 and TRBJ1-1; the match to TRBD1 covers 8 bases. The CDR3 extends over 13 amino acids. The V gene's germline CDR1 is SGDLS and CDR2 YYNGEE. The V segment lost 4 bases and the J segment 8 bases; nucleotides outside the gene matches: 7.

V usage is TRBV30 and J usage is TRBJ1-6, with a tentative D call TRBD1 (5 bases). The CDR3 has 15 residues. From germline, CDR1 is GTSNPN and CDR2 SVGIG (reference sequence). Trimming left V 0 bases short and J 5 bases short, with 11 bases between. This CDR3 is CAWSVVRGNNSPLHF. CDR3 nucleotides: TGTGCCTGGAGTGTGGTCCGGGGGAATAATTCACCCCTCCACTTT. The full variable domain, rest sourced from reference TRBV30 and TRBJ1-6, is SQTIHQWPATLVQPVGSPLSLECTVEGTSNPNLYWYRQAAGRGLQLLFYSVGIGQISSEVPQNLSASRPQDRQFILSSKKLLLSDSGFYLCAWSVVRGNNSPLHFGNGTRLTVT.

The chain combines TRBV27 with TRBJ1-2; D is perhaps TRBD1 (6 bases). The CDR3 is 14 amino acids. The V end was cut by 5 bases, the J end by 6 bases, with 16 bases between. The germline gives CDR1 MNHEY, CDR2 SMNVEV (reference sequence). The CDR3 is CASSTLTGLNGYTF. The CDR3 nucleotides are TGTGCCAGCAGTACCTTAACAGGGTTGAATGGCTACACCTTC.

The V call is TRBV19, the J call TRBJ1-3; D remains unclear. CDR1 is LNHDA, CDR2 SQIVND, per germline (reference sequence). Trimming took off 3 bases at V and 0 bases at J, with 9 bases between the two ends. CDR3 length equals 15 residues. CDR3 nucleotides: TGTGCCAGTAGTATCGTACATCGCTCTGGAAACACCATATATTTT. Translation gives CASSIVHRSGNTIYF.

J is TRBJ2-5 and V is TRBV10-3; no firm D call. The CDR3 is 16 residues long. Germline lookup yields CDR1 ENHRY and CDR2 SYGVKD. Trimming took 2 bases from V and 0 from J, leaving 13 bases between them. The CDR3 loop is CAISEEVRNYQETQYF. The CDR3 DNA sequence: TGTGCCATCAGTGAGGAAGTCAGGAATTACCAAGAGACCCAGTACTTC.

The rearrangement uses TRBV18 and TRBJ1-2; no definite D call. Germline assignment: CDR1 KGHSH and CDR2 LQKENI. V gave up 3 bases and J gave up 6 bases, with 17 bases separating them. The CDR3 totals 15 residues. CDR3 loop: CASSPGEQSHHGYTF. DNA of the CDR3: TGTGCCAGCTCACCGGGAGAGCAGAGTCACCATGGCTACACCTTC.

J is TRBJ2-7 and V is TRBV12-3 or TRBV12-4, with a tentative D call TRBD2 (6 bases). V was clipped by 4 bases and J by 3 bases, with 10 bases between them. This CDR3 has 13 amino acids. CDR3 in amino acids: CASSYLGGYEQYF. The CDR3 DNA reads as TGTGCCAGCAGTTACTTGGGGGGCTACGAGCAGTACTTC.

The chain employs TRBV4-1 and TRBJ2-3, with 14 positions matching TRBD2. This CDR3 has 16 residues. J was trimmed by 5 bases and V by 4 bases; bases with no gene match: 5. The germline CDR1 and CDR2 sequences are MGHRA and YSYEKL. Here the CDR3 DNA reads TGCGCCAGCAGCCCCAGACTAGCGGGGGGGCAAGATACGCAGTATTTT. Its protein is CASSPRLAGGQDTQYF.

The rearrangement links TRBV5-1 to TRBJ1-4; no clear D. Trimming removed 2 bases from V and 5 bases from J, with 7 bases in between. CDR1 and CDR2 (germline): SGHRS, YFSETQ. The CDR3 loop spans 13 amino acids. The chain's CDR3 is CASSLGGNEKLFF. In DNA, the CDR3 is TGCGCCAGCAGCTTAGGCGGCAATGAAAAACTGTTTTTT.

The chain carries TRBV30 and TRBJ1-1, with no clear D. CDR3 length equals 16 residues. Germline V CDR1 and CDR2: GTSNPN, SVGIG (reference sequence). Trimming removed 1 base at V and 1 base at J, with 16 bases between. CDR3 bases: TGTGCCTGGAGTGGACCCACCGAGGTGTCGAACACTGAAGCTTTCTTT. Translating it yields CAWSGPTEVSNTEAFF.

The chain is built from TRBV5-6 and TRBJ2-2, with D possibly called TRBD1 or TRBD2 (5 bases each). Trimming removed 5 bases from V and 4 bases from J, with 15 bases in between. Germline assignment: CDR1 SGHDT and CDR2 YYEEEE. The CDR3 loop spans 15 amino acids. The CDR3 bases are TGTGCCAGCAGACAAGGCCCAGGGAGCACCGGGGAGCTGTTTTTT. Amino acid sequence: CASRQGPGSTGELFF.

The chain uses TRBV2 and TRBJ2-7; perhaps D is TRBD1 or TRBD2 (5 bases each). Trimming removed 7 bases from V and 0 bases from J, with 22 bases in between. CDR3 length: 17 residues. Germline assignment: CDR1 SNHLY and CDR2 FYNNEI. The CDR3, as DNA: TGTGCCAGCATGGGGGTCGGCGGCCAATCTTCCTCCTACGAGCAGTACTTC. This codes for CASMGVGGQSSSYEQYF.

The DNA for the CDR3 is TGTGCCAGTAGTTGGCAGGGGGCTGGCGAGCAGTACTTC. It translates to CASSWQGAGEQYF. This chain links TRBV19 with TRBJ2-7; 8 bases match TRBD1. The length of the CDR3 is 13 residues. Germline CDR1 LNHDA, CDR2 SQIVND (reference sequence). With V trimmed by 5 bases and J by 6 bases, 6 bases remained unmatched. Based on the CDR3 plus reference TRBV19 and TRBJ2-7, the full variable domain is DGGITQSPKYLFRKEGQNVTLSCEQNLNHDAMYWYRQDPGQGLRLIYYSQIVNDFQKGDIAEGYSVSREKKESFPLTVTSAQKNPTAFYLCASSWQGAGEQYFGPGTRLTVT.

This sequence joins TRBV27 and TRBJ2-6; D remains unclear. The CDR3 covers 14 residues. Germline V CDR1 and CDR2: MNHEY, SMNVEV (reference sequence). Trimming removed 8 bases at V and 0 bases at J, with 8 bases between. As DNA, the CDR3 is TGTGCCAGCCGGCAGTACTCTGGGGCCAACGTCCTGACTTTC. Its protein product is CASRQYSGANVLTF.

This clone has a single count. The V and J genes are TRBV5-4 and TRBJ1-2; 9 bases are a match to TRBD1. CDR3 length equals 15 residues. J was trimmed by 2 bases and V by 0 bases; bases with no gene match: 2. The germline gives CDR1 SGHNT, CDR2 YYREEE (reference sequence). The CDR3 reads CASSLGQGENYGYTF. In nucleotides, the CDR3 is TGTGCCAGCAGCTTGGGACAGGGGGAAAACTATGGCTACACCTTC.

In nucleotides, the CDR3 is TGTGCCAGCAGCCCTAGTGCTTTGCAGACCCAGTACTTC. It is translated as CASSPSALQTQYF. J is TRBJ2-5 and V is TRBV3-1 (or the pseudogene TRBV3-2); D remains ambiguous. CDR3 length: 13 amino acids. The germline V gene has CDR1 LGHDT and CDR2 YNNKEL (reference sequence). Trimming left V 4 bases short and J 6 bases short, with 12 bases between.

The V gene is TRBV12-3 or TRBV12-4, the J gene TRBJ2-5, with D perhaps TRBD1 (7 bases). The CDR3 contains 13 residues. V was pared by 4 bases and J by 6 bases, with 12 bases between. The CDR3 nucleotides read TGTGCCAGCAGTTCAGGGGGGACAAAGACCCAGTACTTC. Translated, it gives CASSSGGTKTQYF.

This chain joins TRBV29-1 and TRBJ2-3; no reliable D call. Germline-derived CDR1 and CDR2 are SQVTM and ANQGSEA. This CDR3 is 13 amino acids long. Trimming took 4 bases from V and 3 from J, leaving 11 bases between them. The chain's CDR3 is CSVGADETDTQYF. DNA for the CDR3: TGCAGCGTTGGGGCGGACGAGACAGATACGCAGTATTTT.

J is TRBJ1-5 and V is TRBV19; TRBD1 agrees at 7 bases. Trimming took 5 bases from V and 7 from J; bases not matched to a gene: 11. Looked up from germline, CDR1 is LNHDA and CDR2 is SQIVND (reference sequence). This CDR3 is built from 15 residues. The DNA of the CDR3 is TGTGCCAGTAGTGTCAGACAGGGTTTAGAACAGCCCCAGCATTTT. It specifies CASSVRQGLEQPQHF.

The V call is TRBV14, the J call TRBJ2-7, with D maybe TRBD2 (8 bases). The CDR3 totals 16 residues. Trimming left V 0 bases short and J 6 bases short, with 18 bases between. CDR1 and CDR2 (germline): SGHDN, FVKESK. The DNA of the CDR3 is TGTGCCAGCAGCCAAGATCTCCCGGGAGGGGGCGGCGAGCAGTACTTC. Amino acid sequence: CASSQDLPGGGGEQYF.

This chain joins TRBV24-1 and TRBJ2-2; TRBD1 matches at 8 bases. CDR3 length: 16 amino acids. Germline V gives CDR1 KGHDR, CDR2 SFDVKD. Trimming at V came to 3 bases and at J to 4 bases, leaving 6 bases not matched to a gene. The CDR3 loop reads CATSDQSGTGTGELFF. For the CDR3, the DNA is TGTGCCACCAGTGATCAATCCGGGACAGGCACCGGGGAGCTGTTTTTT.